The rows below give T cell receptor beta chains drawn from one sample of a study of graft-versus-host responses after intestinal transplantation. The assay was immunoSEQ multiplex PCR, and TCRdb's table has in-frame clones only and misses some. The sample lists fewer than 6,500 clones, approximately 72% occurring once. The sample in question was ileum tissue, obtained around 230 days after intestinal transplant. All receptors come from a human patient who received an intestinal transplant, so some T cells may come from the graft donor. The CDR3 runs from the conserved cysteine through the conserved F or W. A D gene is named only where the DNA matches it firmly. Not all rows give a size; the values are once, few, many and, for expanded clones, a class.

j_gene,len,d_gene,v_gene,abundance,CDR3nt,CDR3aa
TRBJ2-6,18,NA,TRBV1,NA,TGCACCAGCAGCGATAAAAGTTTGTGCGCAAGTCGGGCCAACATCCTGACTTTC,CTSSDKSLCASRANILTF
TRBJ2-1,14,NA,TRBV7-9,NA,TGTGCCAGCAGCTTAGGGACTGCAGTCGCTGAGCAGTTCTTC,CASSLGTAVAEQFF
TRBJ1-2,12,NA,TRBV7-8,NA,TGTGCCAGCAGCCCCGGGGTTGATGGCTACACCTTC,CASSPGVDGYTF
TRBJ2-2,15,NA,TRBV6-6,NA,TGTGCCAGCAGACTACTTGGACACACCACCGGGGAGCTGTTTTTT,CASRLLGHTTGELFF
TRBJ1-2,14,NA,TRBV6-1,once,TGTGCCAGCAGTACCAATAGCCCATCTTATGGCTACACCTTC,CASSTNSPSYGYTF
TRBJ2-1,13,NA,TRBV18,NA,TGTGCCAGCTCACCCCCGGTCGACAATGAGCAGTTCTTC,CASSPPVDNEQFF
TRBJ2-7,14,NA,TRBV6-1,NA,TGTGCCAGCAGTGGGGGGGACACGAGCAACGAGCAGTACTTC,CASSGGDTSNEQYF
TRBJ1-1,14,NA,TRBV6-9,NA,TGTGCCAGCAGTGAATTCGACGGTGGCACTGAAGCTTTCTTT,CASSEFDGGTEAFF
TRBJ2-2,16,TRBD1,TRBV29-1,NA,TGCACCGTTGGGTTTCGGACAGGGGGGGGCACCGGGGAGCTGTTTTTT,CTVGFRTGGGTGELFF
TRBJ1-1,17,TRBD1,TRBV4-2,NA,TGTGCCAGCAGCCAAGAGGGACAGAGCAGACTAAACACTGAAGCTTTCTTT,CASSQEGQSRLNTEAFF
TRBJ2-3,15,TRBD2,TRBV19,NA,TGTGCCAGTATGCTAACTAGCGGGTTTCCAGATACGCAGTATTTT,CASMLTSGFPDTQYF
TRBJ2-7,11,NA,TRBV30,NA,TGTGGCGGGACAACCGCCTACGAGCAGTACTTC,CGGTTAYEQYF
TRBJ2-7,12,NA,TRBV11-2,NA,TGTGCCAGCCGCGGCAGCAACTACGAGCAGTACTTC,CASRGSNYEQYF
TRBJ1-1,13,NA,TRBV19,NA,TGTGCCAGTAGTACAGGGGTGGGGACTGAAGCTTTCTTT,CASSTGVGTEAFF
TRBJ1-6,15,TRBD1,TRBV11-2,NA,TGTGCCAGCAGCCCGGGCGAGACAGGGAGGTCACCCCTCCACTTT,CASSPGETGRSPLHF
TRBJ2-1,17,TRBD1,TRBV9,NA,TGTGCCAGCAGCGTGCCGACCCGGGACAGGGTATTTGATGAGCAGTTCTTC,CASSVPTRDRVFDEQFF
TRBJ2-4,14,NA,TRBV6-6,once,TGTGCCAGCAGTCCCCACTCTACCAAAAACATTCAGTACTTC,CASSPHSTKNIQYF
TRBJ1-2,12,NA,TRBV5-6,NA,TGTGCCAGCAGCCAAGACAACTATGGCTACACCTTC,CASSQDNYGYTF
TRBJ1-5,16,NA,TRBV28,once,TGTGCCAGCAGGACCAAGGGGTCGCGTGGGCATCAGCCCCAGCATTTT,CASRTKGSRGHQPQHF
TRBJ2-2,12,NA,TRBV19,NA,TGTGCCAGTAGTACAGGGCGCGGGGAGCTGTTTTTT,CASSTGRGELFF
TRBJ1-6,13,NA,TRBV7-4,NA,TGTGCCAGCAGCTATCTTCCGAATTCACCCCTCCACTTT,CASSYLPNSPLHF